A single sample is the source of the 30 T cell receptor beta chains below, sequenced in a study of beta chain features in type 1 diabetes. Study-wide results and caveats: People with Type 1 diabetes carried modestly yet significantly shorter TCRB CDR3s in all four CD4+ subsets.

No antigen is known for these receptors. Isolated RNA was reverse transcribed in full, so expressed TCRB transcripts were sequenced. Here immunoSEQ multiplex PCR was the method, and the copy in TCRdb shows in-frame clones only, minus some. Of around 600,000 clones listed, around 11% were seen once; the top ten hold more than 0.09%. Sequencing was performed on naive CD4+ T cells from blood. These receptors all come from a man aged 25-45 years with type 1 diabetes.

The chain joins TRBV6-1 to TRBJ2-7; D remains ambiguous. Germline CDR1 reads MNHNS; CDR2 reads SASEGT. Trimming cost V 1 base and J 6 bases, with 13 bases left between them. The CDR3 runs to 14 residues. Here the CDR3 reads CASSEVGPRREQYF. CDR3 in DNA: TGTGCCAGCAGTGAAGTAGGACCCAGGCGCGAGCAGTACTTC.

The V call is TRBV18, the J call TRBJ1-2; D remains unclear. Germline V lookup: CDR1 KGHSH, CDR2 LQKENI. This CDR3 has 17 amino acids. V was pared by 3 bases and J by 4 bases, with 21 bases between. CDR3 coding DNA: TGTGCCAGCTCACCGTCTAGGGAGGAAGGCCGGGGCTATGGCTACACCTTC. This gives the protein CASSPSREEGRGYGYTF.

J is TRBJ1-5 and V is TRBV5-1; D unresolved. The CDR3 extends over 14 amino acids. CDR1 and CDR2 (germline): SGHRS, YFSETQ. The V and J ends lost 2 bases and 4 bases respectively, with 10 bases between them. This chain's CDR3 is CASSLTADNQPQHF. The CDR3 bases are TGCGCCAGCAGCTTAACGGCAGATAATCAGCCCCAGCATTTT. Full variable domain (outside the CDR3, taken from reference TRBV5-1 and TRBJ1-5): KAGVTQTPRYLIKTRGQQVTLSCSPISGHRSVSWYQQTPGQGLQFLFEYFSETQRNKGNFPGRFSGRQFSNSRSEMNVSTLELGDSALYLCASSLTADNQPQHFGDGTRLSIL.

The J gene is TRBJ1-5, the V gene TRBV25-1; D perhaps matches TRBD1 (6 bases). Trimming left V 3 bases short and J 0 bases short, with 9 bases between. CDR3 length: 15 amino acids. Germline CDR1 is MGHDK and CDR2 is SYGVNS. Written as DNA, the CDR3 is TGTGCCAGCAGTGACCCAGGGGATAGCAATCAGCCCCAGCATTTT. This gives the protein CASSDPGDSNQPQHF.

This clone was observed once. The rearrangement links TRBV19 to TRBJ1-2; 7 bases align to TRBD1. The CDR3 is 13 amino acids. Trimming cost V 10 bases and J 4 bases; bases outside gene matches: 9. Germline assignment: CDR1 LNHDA and CDR2 SQIVND (reference sequence). The CDR3 sequence is CATANTGAYGYTF. CDR3 sequence (DNA): TGTGCCACAGCGAACACAGGGGCCTATGGCTACACCTTC.

This sequence joins TRBV14 and TRBJ2-1, with 10 bases lining up with TRBD1. The V gene's germline CDR1 is SGHDN and CDR2 FVKESK. J was trimmed by 4 bases and V by 2 bases; bases with no gene match: 5. The CDR3 is 16 amino acids. The CDR3 DNA follows: TGTGCCAGCAGCCAATATAAGGGACAGGGGTACAATGAGCAGTTCTTC. Its protein product is CASSQYKGQGYNEQFF.

The sample holds a few counts of this clone. This chain links TRBV7-9 with TRBJ2-3; 8 nucleotides align to TRBD2. J lost 6 bases, V lost 2 bases, and 4 bases had no gene match. CDR1 and CDR2 (germline): SEHNR, FQNEAQ (reference sequence). This CDR3 comprises 14 residues. CDR3 sequence reads: CASSLPAGADTQYF. The CDR3 DNA reads TGTGCCAGCAGCTTACCAGCGGGGGCGGATACGCAGTATTTT.

The chain is built from TRBV6-5 and TRBJ2-7; 8 bases fit TRBD2. J was trimmed by 7 bases and V by 4 bases; bases with no gene match: 12. The CDR3 runs 15 residues. Germline V gives CDR1 MNHEY, CDR2 SVGAGI. The CDR3 DNA reads as TGTGCCAGCAGTTCTGGGACTAGACCTATGCGGGAGCAGTACTTC. As protein: CASSSGTRPMREQYF.

The chain carries TRBV10-3 and TRBJ2-7, with TRBD1 matching over 8 bases. The trim removed 3 bases at V and 0 bases at J, leaving 4 bases unmatched. Germline CDR1 reads ENHRY; CDR2 reads SYGVKD. This CDR3 comprises 15 residues. CDR3 loop: CAISDQGASSYEQYF. As DNA, the CDR3 is TGTGCCATCAGTGATCAGGGGGCCAGCTCCTACGAGCAGTACTTC.

The V gene is TRBV6-5, the J gene TRBJ1-2; 7 bases fit TRBD1. The CDR3 runs to 13 residues. Unmatched junction bases numbered 1, after V lost 2 bases and J lost 4 bases. Germline CDR1 MNHEY, CDR2 SVGAGI. CDR3 region: CASSYPGGYGYTF. Written as DNA, the CDR3 is TGTGCCAGCAGTTACCCAGGGGGCTATGGCTACACCTTC.

The chain recombines TRBV4-3 with TRBJ1-5; a weak D match, TRBD1 (5 bases). This CDR3 region has 16 residues. The V gene lost 0 bases and the J gene lost 6 bases, with 15 bases spanning the gap. Looked up from germline, CDR1 is LGHNA and CDR2 is YSLEER. DNA for the CDR3: TGCGCCAGCAGCCAAGAATGGGGGGGAATAGTTCAGCCCCAGCATTTT. Its translation is CASSQEWGGIVQPQHF.

This clone was counted only a few times. The chain employs TRBV13 and TRBJ2-3; no clear D gene. The CDR3 runs 15 residues. Trimming removed 0 bases from V and 2 bases from J, with 9 bases in between. Germline V CDR1 and CDR2: PRHDT, FYEKMQ (reference sequence). The CDR3 reads CASSLGRVPTDTQYF. The CDR3, as DNA: TGTGCCAGCAGCTTAGGCCGAGTTCCCACAGATACGCAGTATTTT. The full variable domain, in which reference TRBV13 and TRBJ2-3 provide the parts outside the CDR3, is AAGVIQSPRHLIKEKRETATLKCYPIPRHDTVYWYQQGPGQDPQFLISFYEKMQSDKGSIPDRFSAQQFSDYHSELNMSSLELGDSALYFCASSLGRVPTDTQYFGPGTRLTVL.

The rearrangement links TRBV29-1 to TRBJ1-4; D perhaps matches TRBD1 (5 bases). Germline CDR1 and CDR2: SQVTM and ANQGSEA. V was cut by 3 bases and J by 8 bases, with 10 bases left in between. This CDR3 is 12 amino acids long. CDR3 in amino acids: CSVDGTGEKLFF. The CDR3 DNA follows: TGCAGCGTTGATGGGACGGGAGAAAAACTGTTTTTT.

The V and J genes are TRBV14 and TRBJ2-7; tentatively, D is TRBD2 (5 bases). V lost 4 bases to trimming and J lost 2 bases, with 15 bases between them. Germline-derived CDR1 and CDR2 are SGHDN and FVKESK. The CDR3 loop spans 15 amino acids. The CDR3: CASSLLGSGTYEQYF. CDR3 DNA sequence: TGTGCCAGCAGCCTCCTGGGATCGGGAACCTACGAGCAGTACTTC.

The chain joins TRBV29-1 to TRBJ1-1; D gene unclear. Germline V gene data show CDR1 as SQVTM and CDR2 as ANQGSEA. This CDR3 spans 14 amino acids. Deletions cut 7 bases from V and 0 bases from J, with 15 bases between. CDR3 protein: CSAERGRVNTEAFF. The CDR3 coding sequence is TGCAGCGCCGAAAGAGGGAGGGTGAACACTGAAGCTTTCTTT.

The chain links TRBV5-4 to TRBJ1-2, with D maybe TRBD1 (6 bases). The CDR3 has 16 residues. V was cut by 5 bases and J by 5 bases, with 22 bases left in between. Germline V gene lookup returns CDR1 SGHNT and CDR2 YYREEE (reference sequence). As DNA, the CDR3 is TGTGCCAGCAGTCGCACGGGTGGGGGCGTCTATTATGGCTACACCTTC. Its protein product is CASSRTGGGVYYGYTF.

The chain couples TRBV14 to TRBJ2-3; the D gene is possibly TRBD2 (6 bases). From germline, CDR1 is SGHDN and CDR2 FVKESK. V was clipped by 1 base and J by 11 bases, with 10 bases between them. CDR3 length: 12 residues. CDR3 bases: TGTGCCAGCAGCCAAGGGGGCGGGATGCAGTATTTT. This translates into CASSQGGGMQYF.

Only a few counts were recorded for this clone. V is TRBV30 and J is TRBJ2-1; the match to TRBD2 covers 7 bases. Germline V lookup: CDR1 GTSNPN, CDR2 SVGIG (reference sequence). The length of the CDR3 is 15 residues. V lost 3 bases and J lost 0; bases outside the gene matches: 5. CDR3 sequence: CAWRRGGGSYNEQFF. The CDR3 DNA reads as TGTGCCTGGAGGAGGGGCGGGGGCTCCTACAATGAGCAGTTCTTC.

This clone was seen more than once but under ten times. V gene TRBV7-6 combines with J gene TRBJ2-3; TRBD1 aligns across 10 bases. Germline CDR1 is SGHVS and CDR2 is FNYEAQ. The CDR3 is 16 residues long. Unmatched junction bases numbered 8, after V lost 5 bases and J lost 3 bases. CDR3 coding DNA: TGTGCCAGCAGCACCCCGGGACAGGGGAAAACAGATACGCAGTATTTT. Its translation: CASSTPGQGKTDTQYF.

This clone was detected only a few times. This chain links TRBV9 with TRBJ1-2; no clear D. In germline, CDR1 is SGDLS, CDR2 YYNGEE. The V and J ends lost 0 bases and 0 bases respectively, with 9 bases between them. The CDR3 extends over 15 amino acids. DNA for the CDR3: TGTGCCAGCAGCGTAGGGGCAGACCCTAACTATGGCTACACCTTC. Protein product: CASSVGADPNYGYTF.

There are a few counts of this clone. The chain carries TRBV29-1 and TRBJ2-5; 8 nucleotides match TRBD1. Germline CDR1 SQVTM, CDR2 ANQGSEA. The V gene end was trimmed by 5 bases and the J gene end by 2 bases; junction bases not matched to a gene: 13. The CDR3 is made up of 16 amino acids. Here the CDR3 DNA reads TGCAGCGTTCGCGGGGTCGGACAGGGTGAGCAAGAGACCCAGTACTTC. The encoded protein is CSVRGVGQGEQETQYF.

The J gene is TRBJ2-5, the V gene TRBV29-1, with 7 bases lining up with TRBD1. V was clipped by 4 bases and J by 1 base; unmatched bases: 9. The V gene's germline CDR1 is SQVTM and CDR2 ANQGSEA. This CDR3 contains 15 residues. The CDR3 here is CSVAAAGGFQETQYF. The CDR3 DNA sequence: TGCAGCGTTGCGGCGGCAGGGGGTTTCCAAGAGACCCAGTACTTC.

The chain has TRBV7-9 and TRBJ2-5; no reliable D call. The CDR3 loop spans 15 amino acids. CDR1 SEHNR and CDR2 FQNEAQ come from the germline V gene (reference sequence). With 1 base removed from V and 5 bases from J, the gap between germline ends came to 14 bases. In nucleotides, the CDR3 is TGTGCCAGCAGCTTAGGGTCCGGCCCATCGGAGACCCAGTACTTC. Translation: CASSLGSGPSETQYF.

This clone was picked up a small number of times. The CDR3 loop reads CASRAGTANTGELFF. The CDR3 coding sequence is TGCGCCAGCAGAGCCGGGACCGCCAACACCGGGGAGCTGTTTTTT. V gene TRBV5-1 combines with J gene TRBJ2-2; TRBD1 or TRBD2 may be the D gene (5 bases each). The CDR3 loop spans 15 amino acids. Deletions cut 5 bases from V and 2 bases from J, with 13 bases between. Germline V gives CDR1 SGHRS, CDR2 YFSETQ.

To note about this clone: A far larger clone is one base from this, pointing to a likely read error. The rearrangement uses TRBV5-6 and TRBJ1-1; D is unresolved. The CDR3 is 12 amino acids. Germline assignment: CDR1 SGHDT and CDR2 YYEEEE. V gave up 3 bases and J gave up 1 base, with 4 bases separating them. The CDR3 DNA is TGTGCCAGCAGCTGGACGAACACTGAAGCTTTCTTT. Translation gives CASSWTNTEAFF.

This clone has a handful of counts. The V gene is TRBV7-9, the J gene TRBJ2-7; 7 bases map to TRBD1. Germline V lookup: CDR1 SEHNR, CDR2 FQNEAQ (reference sequence). The CDR3 runs 17 residues. Trimming at V came to 4 bases and at J to 3 bases, leaving 15 bases not matched to a gene. For the CDR3, the DNA is TGTGCCAGCAGCTCGAACGTAAAATTGACAGGGTTCTACGAGCAGTACTTC. Its protein is CASSSNVKLTGFYEQYF.

The chain has TRBV13 and TRBJ1-2; 9 bases are a match to TRBD1. In germline, CDR1 is PRHDT, CDR2 FYEKMQ (reference sequence). After removal of 1 base from V and 1 base from J, the junction contained 4 bases not matched to a gene. The CDR3 consists of 16 residues. The CDR3 sequence is CASSLVRTGVNYGYTF. CDR3 DNA: TGTGCCAGCAGCTTAGTCCGGACAGGGGTTAACTATGGCTACACCTTC.

The rearrangement uses TRBV7-9 and TRBJ2-3; tentative D call: TRBD1 (6 bases). Germline V gene sequence: CDR1 SEHNR, CDR2 FQNEAQ (reference sequence). V was clipped by 1 base and J by 2 bases, with 13 bases between them. The CDR3 totals 16 residues. The CDR3 nucleotides are TGTGCCAGCAGCTTAGGTCAGGGGCTTGACACAGATACGCAGTATTTT. Translated: CASSLGQGLDTDTQYF.

The chain employs TRBV4-1 and TRBJ2-5, with TRBD2 matching over 9 bases. V shed 1 base, J shed 7 bases, and the junction held 10 bases outside the gene matches. The CDR3 extends over 16 amino acids. Germline CDR1 and CDR2: MGHRA and YSYEKL. The CDR3 sequence is CASSQGIAGAAGTQYF. As DNA, the CDR3 is TGCGCCAGCAGCCAAGGAATAGCGGGGGCCGCGGGGACCCAGTACTTC.

The chain joins TRBV4-2 to TRBJ2-2, with D possibly matching TRBD2 (5 bases). Germline values: CDR1 LGHNA, CDR2 YNFKEQ. V lost 4 bases, J lost 0 bases, and 12 bases lay in between. The CDR3 runs 16 residues. Written as DNA, the CDR3 is TGTGCCAGCAGCCTCGGACTTGACACGAACACCGGGGAGCTGTTTTTT. Protein sequence: CASSLGLDTNTGELFF.